This T cell receptor (beta chain) was profiled in a study of OX40 agonist ivuxolimab in advanced cancers. Findings and limits, study-wide: At 0.1 to 3.0 mg/kg, CD4+ and CD8+ blood T cells expanded clonally by week 6. Certain nonresponders likewise exhibited a low normalized T-cell clonal expansion.

The germline V gene has CDR1 SGDLS and CDR2 YYNGEE. V was trimmed by 7 bases and J by 7 bases, leaving 26 bases between them. CDR3 size: 16 residues. Profiled with immunoSEQ multiplex PCR; TCRdb holds only in-frame clones, not every one. The sample includes 12,000 or so clones, less than 80% seen only once; the top ten take around a quarter. A note on this clone: Its antigen is still unknown.

Source: CD4+ or CD8+ T cells sorted from blood, taken in a trial of the OX40 agonist ivuxolimab. The sequence derives from an adult with an advanced solid tumor such as melanoma, head and neck, liver or kidney cancer. The rearrangement links TRBV9 to TRBJ1-2, with a tentative D call TRBD1 (5 bases). The CDR3: CASGGLGRDLSGGYTF. In nucleotides, the CDR3 is TGTGCCAGCGGAGGACTGGGGAGGGACCTTTCAGGTGGCTACACCTTC.